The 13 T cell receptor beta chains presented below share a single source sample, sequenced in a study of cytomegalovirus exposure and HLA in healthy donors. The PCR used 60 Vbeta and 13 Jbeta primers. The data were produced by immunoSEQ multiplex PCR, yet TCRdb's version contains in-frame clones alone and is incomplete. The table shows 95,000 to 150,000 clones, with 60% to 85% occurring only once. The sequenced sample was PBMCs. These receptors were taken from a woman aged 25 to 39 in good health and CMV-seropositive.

The CDR3 nucleotides read TGTGCCAGCAGACACTCCAGGGGATCTAACTATGGCTACACCTTC. It is translated as CASRHSRGSNYGYTF. The rearrangement links TRBV11-2 to TRBJ1-2; D is perhaps TRBD1 (6 bases). V was cut by 6 bases and J by 0 bases, with 14 bases left in between. This CDR3 comprises 15 residues. The germline gives CDR1 SGHAT, CDR2 FQNNGV.

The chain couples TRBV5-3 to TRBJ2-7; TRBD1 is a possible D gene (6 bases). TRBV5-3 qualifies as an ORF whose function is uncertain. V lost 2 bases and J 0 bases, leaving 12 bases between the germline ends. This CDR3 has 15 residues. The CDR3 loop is CARSFSRTASYEQYF. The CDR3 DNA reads TGTGCCAGAAGCTTCAGCAGGACAGCCTCCTACGAGCAGTACTTC.

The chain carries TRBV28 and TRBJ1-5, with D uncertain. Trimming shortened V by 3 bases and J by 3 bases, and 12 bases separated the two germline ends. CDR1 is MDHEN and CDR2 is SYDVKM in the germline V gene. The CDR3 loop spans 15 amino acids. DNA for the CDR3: TGTGCCAGCAGTTTCCTTGTAGCGTCCAATCAGCCCCAGCATTTT. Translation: CASSFLVASNQPQHF.

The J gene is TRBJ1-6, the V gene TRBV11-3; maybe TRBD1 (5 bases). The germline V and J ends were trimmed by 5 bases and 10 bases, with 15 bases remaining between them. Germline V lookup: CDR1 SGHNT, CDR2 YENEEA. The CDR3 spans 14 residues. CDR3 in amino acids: CASSPGGMRSPLHF. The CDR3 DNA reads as TGTGCCAGCAGCCCGGGGGGGATGCGGTCACCCCTCCACTTT. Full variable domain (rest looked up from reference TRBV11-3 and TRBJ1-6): EAGVVQSPRYKIIEKKQPVAFWCNPISGHNTLYWYLQNLGQGPELLIRYENEEAVDDSQLPKDRFSAERLKGVDSTLKIQPAELGDSAVYLCASSPGGMRSPLHFGNGTRLTVT.

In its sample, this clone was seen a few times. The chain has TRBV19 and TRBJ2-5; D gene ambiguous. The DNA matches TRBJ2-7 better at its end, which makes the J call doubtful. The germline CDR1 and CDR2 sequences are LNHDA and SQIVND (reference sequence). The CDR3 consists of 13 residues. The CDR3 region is CASSPTEFYEQYF. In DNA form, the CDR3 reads TGTGCCAGTAGCCCCACAGAATTCTACGAGCAGTACTTC.

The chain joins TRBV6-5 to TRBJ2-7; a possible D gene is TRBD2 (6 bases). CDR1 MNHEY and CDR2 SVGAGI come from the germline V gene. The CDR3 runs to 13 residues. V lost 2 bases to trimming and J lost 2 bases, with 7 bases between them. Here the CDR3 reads CASSYGGTYEQYF. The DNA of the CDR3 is TGTGCCAGCAGTTACGGCGGGACCTACGAGCAGTACTTC.

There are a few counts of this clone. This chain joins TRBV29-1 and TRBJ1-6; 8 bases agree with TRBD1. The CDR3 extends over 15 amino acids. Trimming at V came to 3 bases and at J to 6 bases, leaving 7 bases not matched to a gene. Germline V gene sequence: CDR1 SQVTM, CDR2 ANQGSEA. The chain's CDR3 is CSVEDDRGPNSPLHF. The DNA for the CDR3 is TGCAGCGTTGAGGATGACAGGGGACCTAATTCACCCCTCCACTTT.

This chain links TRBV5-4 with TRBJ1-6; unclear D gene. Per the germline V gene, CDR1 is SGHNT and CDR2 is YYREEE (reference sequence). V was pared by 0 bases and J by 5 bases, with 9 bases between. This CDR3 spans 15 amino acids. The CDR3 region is CASSLGWSNNSPLHF. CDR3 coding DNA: TGTGCCAGCAGCTTGGGGTGGTCTAATAATTCACCCCTCCACTTT.

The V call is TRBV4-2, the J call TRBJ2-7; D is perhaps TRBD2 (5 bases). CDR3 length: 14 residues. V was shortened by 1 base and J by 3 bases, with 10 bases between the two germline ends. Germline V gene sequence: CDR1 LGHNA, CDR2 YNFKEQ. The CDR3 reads CASSQGGSLYEQYF. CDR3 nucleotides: TGTGCCAGCAGCCAAGGAGGGTCTCTCTACGAGCAGTACTTC.

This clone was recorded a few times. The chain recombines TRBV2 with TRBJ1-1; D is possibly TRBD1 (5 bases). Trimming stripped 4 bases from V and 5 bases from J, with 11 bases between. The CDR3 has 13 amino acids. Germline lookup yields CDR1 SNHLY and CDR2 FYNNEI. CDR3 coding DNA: TGTGCCAGCAGTGTTGGCAGGGCAACTGAAGCTTTCTTT. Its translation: CASSVGRATEAFF.

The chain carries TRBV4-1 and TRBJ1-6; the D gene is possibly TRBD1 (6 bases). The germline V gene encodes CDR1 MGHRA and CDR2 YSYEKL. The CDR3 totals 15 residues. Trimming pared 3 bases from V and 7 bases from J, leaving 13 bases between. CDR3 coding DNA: TGCGCCAGCAGCCAGTCAGGACAGCGAAATTCACCCCTCCACTTT. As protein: CASSQSGQRNSPLHF.

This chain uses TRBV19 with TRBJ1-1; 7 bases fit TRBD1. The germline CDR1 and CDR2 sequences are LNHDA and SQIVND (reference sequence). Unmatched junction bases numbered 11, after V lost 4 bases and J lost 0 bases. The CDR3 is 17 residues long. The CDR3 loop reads CASSKQGRYRMNTEAFF. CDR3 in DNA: TGTGCCAGTAGTAAACAGGGGAGATATCGGATGAACACTGAAGCTTTCTTT.

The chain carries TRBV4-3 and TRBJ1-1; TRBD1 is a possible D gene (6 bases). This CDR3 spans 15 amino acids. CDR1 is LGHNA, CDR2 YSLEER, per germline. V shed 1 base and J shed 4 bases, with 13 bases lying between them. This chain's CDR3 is CASSQVGGRGTEAFF. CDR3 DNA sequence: TGCGCCAGCAGCCAAGTCGGGGGGCGAGGCACTGAAGCTTTCTTT.